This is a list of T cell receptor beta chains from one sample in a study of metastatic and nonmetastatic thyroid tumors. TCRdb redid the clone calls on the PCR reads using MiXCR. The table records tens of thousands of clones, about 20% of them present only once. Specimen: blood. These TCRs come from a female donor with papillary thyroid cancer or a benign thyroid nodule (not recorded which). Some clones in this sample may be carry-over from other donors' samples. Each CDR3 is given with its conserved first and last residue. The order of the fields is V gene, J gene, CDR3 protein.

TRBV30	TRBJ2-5	CAWSGQGGETQYF
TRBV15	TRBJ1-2	CATSRGRSGVNYGYTF
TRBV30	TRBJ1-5	CAWSGSRDQPQHF
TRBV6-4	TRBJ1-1	CASSDSFLTTEAFF
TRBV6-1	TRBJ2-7	CASIPTRQGIPYEQYF
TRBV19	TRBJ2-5	CASTPGASRETQYF
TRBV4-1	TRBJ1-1	CASSHRTENTEAFF
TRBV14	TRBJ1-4	CASSQGGATTNEKLFF
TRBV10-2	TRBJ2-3	CASSDERAREIKDTQYF
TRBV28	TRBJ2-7	CASSSYRASSQGGYEQYF
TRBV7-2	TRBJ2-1	CASSLAHGAHNEQFF
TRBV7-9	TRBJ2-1	CACSSLREGNEQFF
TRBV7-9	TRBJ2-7	CASESLASYEQYF
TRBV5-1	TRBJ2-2	CASRYGPHHPNTGELFF
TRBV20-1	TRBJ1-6	CSAKAGGGHSPLHF
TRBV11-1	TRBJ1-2	CASSPHGQTYGYTF
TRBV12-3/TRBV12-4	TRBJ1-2	CASSLVGTDGYTF
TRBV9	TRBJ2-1	CASSVYEVAGGYNEQFF
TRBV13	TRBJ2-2	CASSLGALNTGELFF
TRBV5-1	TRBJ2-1	CASRTEQVASGDAQFF
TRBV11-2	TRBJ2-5	CASSLTVGEETQYF
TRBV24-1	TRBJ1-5	CATSDPPGDRGNNHPQHF
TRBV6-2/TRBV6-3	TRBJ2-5	CASSPGLAGGQETQYF
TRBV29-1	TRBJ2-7	CHAQEEDSRPLYEQYF
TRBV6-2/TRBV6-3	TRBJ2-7	CASGRNTQTYEQYF
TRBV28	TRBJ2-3	CASSPGGAYTQYF
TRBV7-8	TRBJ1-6	CSSSANRADNSPLHF
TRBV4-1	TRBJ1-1	CASRLRRQNTEAFF
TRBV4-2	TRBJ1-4	CASSSQPFGVTEKLFF
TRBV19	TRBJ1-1	CASSISTGGTEAFF
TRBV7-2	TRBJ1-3	CASSVGRGGGGNTIYF
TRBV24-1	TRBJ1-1	CATAGQGAKNTEAFF
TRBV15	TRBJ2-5	CATSRDLQETQYF
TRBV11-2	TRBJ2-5	CASSVFPTQETQYF
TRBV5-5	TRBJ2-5	CASSPEGSQVMTQYF
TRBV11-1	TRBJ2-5	CASRGLSQETQYF
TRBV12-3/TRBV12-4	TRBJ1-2	CASSLNSRYGYTF
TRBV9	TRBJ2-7	CASSVGAGGVYEQYF
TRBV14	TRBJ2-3	CASSRQKMIGLAGDSADTQYF
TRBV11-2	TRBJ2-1	CASSTRFSGSDEQFF
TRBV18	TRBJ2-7	CASSPDSSNEQYF
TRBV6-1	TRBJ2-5	CASSGLANQETQYF
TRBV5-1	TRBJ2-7	CASSFYWSMNEQYF
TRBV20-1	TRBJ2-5	CSAPRLAGEETQYF
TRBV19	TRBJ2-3	CASSIDHMRSDTQYF
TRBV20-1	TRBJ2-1	CSALAGYEQFF
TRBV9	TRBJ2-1	CASSKEGQGVYNEQFF
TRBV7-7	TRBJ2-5	CASSVYGGGEETKYF
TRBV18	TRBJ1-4	CASSPRATGAGSTNEKLFF
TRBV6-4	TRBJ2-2	CASRPGQGLPGELFF
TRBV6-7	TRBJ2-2	CATSSYHSVLAGPNTGELFF
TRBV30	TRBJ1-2	CAWSVGGGRLNYGYTF
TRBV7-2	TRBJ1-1	CASSLGATLLGSFF
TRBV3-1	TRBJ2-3	CATSHDPGQNTDTQYF
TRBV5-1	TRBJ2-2	CASSLGGTGELFF
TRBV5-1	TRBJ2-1	CASSASSDIYNEQFF